This entry is about one T cell receptor beta chain. Its target is unknown. TCRdb keeps only in-frame clones here, not all; method: immunoSEQ multiplex PCR. The sample has some 100,000 clones, approximately 91% seen once; the top ten hold over 15%. Germline V gene sequence: CDR1 MGHDK, CDR2 SYGVNS. The CDR3 spans 14 residues. The V end lost 4 bases, the J end lost 8 bases, and 14 bases lay between the germline ends. This entry is derived from a study of T cell responses to AZD1222 COVID-19 vaccine. Study as a whole: Whether given at about 4 or about 12 weeks, second doses were pooled.

General study points: Donors in the cohort were predominantly white British and more often female, and clonal diversity was possibly underestimated. The reported proportion of spike-specific TCRs targeting unmutated variant regions was nearly half.

The genes are TRBV25-1 and TRBJ1-4, with D hard to call. This receptor was obtained from an adult in good health. This material consisted of peripheral blood, taken on day 0 of AZD1222 vaccination. Here the CDR3 reads CASSGLGLGEKLFF. CDR3 bases: TGTGCCAGCAGTGGTCTCGGCTTAGGGGAAAAACTGTTTTTT.